This TCR beta chain was obtained from a study of cytomegalovirus exposure and HLA in healthy donors. Points from the study as a whole: In an earlier analysis, in 620 or so donors, most V segments appeared productive either ~87% or ~30% of the time.

Of note for this clone: Its matching antigen is unknown.

Amplification used 60 Vbeta primers and 13 Jbeta primers. Repertoires were generated with immunoSEQ multiplex PCR, while TCRdb's copy carries only in-frame clones and drops some. This table has tens of thousands of clones, about 70% appearing once. The source of this sequence is a woman aged 25 to 39 in good health and CMV-seronegative. The sample comprised PBMCs.

CDR3 in DNA: TGTGCCAGCAGCTCAAGTCTTTTAGGGACAGGGGGGCCCGGGGAGCTGTTTTTT. As protein: CASSSSLLGTGGPGELFF. The chain is built from TRBV7-8 and TRBJ2-2, with TRBD1 matching 11 bases. Germline lookup yields CDR1 SGHVS and CDR2 FQNEAQ. Unmatched junction bases numbered 13, after V lost 4 bases and J lost 6 bases. The CDR3 is made up of 18 amino acids.